The 30 T cell receptor beta chains in this list originate from one sample, sequenced in a study of cytomegalovirus exposure and HLA in healthy donors. 60 Vbeta and 13 Jbeta primers were used in PCR. Sequencing was performed with immunoSEQ multiplex PCR; in TCRdb, only in-frame clones are kept and a portion is missing. The sample table sets out about 170,000 clones. The sequencing input was PBMCs. Receptors originate from a woman younger than 35 in good health and CMV-seropositive.

The gene calls are TRBV5-4 and TRBJ2-2; D is perhaps TRBD1 (6 bases). Germline loops: CDR1 SGHNT, CDR2 YYREEE (reference sequence). The CDR3 consists of 16 residues. Trimming shortened V by 5 bases and J by 2 bases, and 16 bases separated the two germline ends. CDR3 sequence (DNA): TGTGCCAGCAGGTCCGTAAGACAGGACAACACCGGGGAGCTGTTTTTT. Its translation is CASRSVRQDNTGELFF.

The J gene is TRBJ1-4, the V gene TRBV5-4; D perhaps matches TRBD1 (6 bases). Per the germline V gene, CDR1 is SGHNT and CDR2 is YYREEE (reference sequence). Trimming stripped 4 bases from V and 8 bases from J, with 18 bases between. The CDR3 sequence is 15 residues long. CDR3 protein: CASSRPGGAGEKLFF. Written as DNA, the CDR3 is TGTGCCAGCAGCCGCCCGGGGGGCGCGGGGGAAAAACTGTTTTTT.

The genes are TRBV5-1 and TRBJ2-1, with a tentative D call TRBD2 (6 bases). The germline V and J ends were trimmed by 4 bases and 3 bases, with 23 bases remaining between them. Germline CDR1 and CDR2: SGHRS and YFSETQ. This CDR3 contains 18 residues. CDR3 nucleotide sequence: TGCGCCAGCAGCCCCTCGGTTATCGTAGCGGCCCGCTACAATGAGCAGTTCTTC. Its protein is CASSPSVIVAARYNEQFF.

The V call is TRBV10-1, the J call TRBJ2-7, with TRBD2 matching 9 bases. The CDR3 loop spans 16 amino acids. Germline V gives CDR1 WNHNN, CDR2 SYGVQD (reference sequence). The V segment lost 1 base and the J segment 7 bases; nucleotides outside the gene matches: 11. In DNA, the CDR3 is TGCGCCAGCAGTGAGTTCGCTAGCGGGAAATTAGGGGAGCAGTACTTC. It yields the protein CASSEFASGKLGEQYF.

The rearrangement links TRBV10-1 to TRBJ1-2; 7 bases are a match to TRBD1. Germline V gene sequence: CDR1 WNHNN, CDR2 SYGVQD (reference sequence). The CDR3 totals 13 residues. The V and J ends lost 5 bases and 5 bases, in that order; junction bases with no gene match: 5. CDR3 protein: CASSPDRDYGYTF. The CDR3 DNA reads TGCGCCAGCAGTCCCGACAGGGATTATGGCTACACCTTC.

The gene calls are TRBV9 and TRBJ1-3; 7 bases line up with TRBD1. Germline values: CDR1 SGDLS, CDR2 YYNGEE. Trimming at V came to 0 bases and at J to 1 base, leaving 4 bases not matched to a gene. The CDR3 runs to 16 residues. CDR3 DNA: TGTGCCAGCAGCGTAGGGGACAGCTCTTCTGGAAACACCATATATTTT. It codes for CASSVGDSSSGNTIYF. Looking up the rest from reference TRBV9 and TRBJ1-3 gives the full variable domain: DSGVTQTPKHLITATGQRVTLRCSPRSGDLSVYWYQQSLDQGLQFLIQYYNGEERAKGNILERFSAQQFPDLHSELNLSSLELGDSALYFCASSVGDSSSGNTIYFGEGSWLTVV.

The chain uses TRBV7-6 and TRBJ2-7, with TRBD2 as a possible D gene (6 bases). Per the germline V gene, CDR1 is SGHVS and CDR2 is FNYEAQ. CDR3 size: 15 residues. Between the trimmed V and J ends, which lost 1 base and 0 bases, there was a span of 10 bases. CDR3 bases: TGTGCCAGCAGCTTAGACCCCGGGGGCTCCTACGAGCAGTACTTC. It is translated as CASSLDPGGSYEQYF.

The V call is TRBV5-1, the J call TRBJ2-1; 10 bases agree with TRBD2. CDR1 SGHRS and CDR2 YFSETQ come from the germline V gene. The CDR3 extends over 15 amino acids. After removal of 3 bases from V and 7 bases from J, the junction contained 7 bases not matched to a gene. CDR3 loop: CASSSSLAGANEQFF. CDR3 nucleotides: TGCGCCAGCAGCTCTTCGCTAGCGGGAGCTAATGAGCAGTTCTTC.

This chain connects TRBV2 to TRBJ2-1; 10 bases are shared with TRBD2. V gave up 5 bases and J gave up 7 bases; unmatched junction bases: 11. The CDR3 is made up of 16 amino acids. Per the germline V gene, CDR1 is SNHLY and CDR2 is FYNNEI. The CDR3 DNA sequence: TGTGCCAGCAGTCGGATGCCTAGCGGGAGAGGGAATGAGCAGTTCTTC. Amino acid sequence: CASSRMPSGRGNEQFF.

The chain links TRBV10-3 to TRBJ1-3; D might be TRBD1 (6 bases). V lost 10 bases and J 0 bases, leaving 16 bases between the germline ends. Germline V lookup: CDR1 ENHRY, CDR2 SYGVKD. This CDR3 comprises 15 residues. The chain's CDR3 is CATRGGQSSGNTIYF. The CDR3 DNA sequence: TGTGCCACCCGGGGGGGGCAGTCCTCTGGAAACACCATATATTTT.

The J gene is TRBJ2-5, the V gene TRBV4-2; 12 positions agree with TRBD2. V trimming: 1 base; J trimming: 0 bases; junction bases outside the gene matches: 3. From germline, CDR1 is LGHNA and CDR2 YNFKEQ. The CDR3 spans 17 residues. In DNA form, the CDR3 reads TGTGCCAGCAGCCAAGGGAGACTAGCGGGGGACCAAGAGACCCAGTACTTC. This codes for CASSQGRLAGDQETQYF.

The chain is built from TRBV7-9 and TRBJ2-5, with D unresolved. V lost 5 bases, J lost 5 bases, and 6 bases lay in between. The germline V gene encodes CDR1 SEHNR and CDR2 FQNEAQ (reference sequence). The length of the CDR3 is 11 residues. In nucleotides, the CDR3 is TGTGCCAGCAGCCTACAGGAGACCCAGTACTTC. This gives the protein CASSLQETQYF.

The chain joins TRBV18 to TRBJ2-1; TRBD2 matches 10 bases. With V trimmed by 3 bases and J by 7 bases, 9 bases remained unmatched. Germline CDR1 KGHSH, CDR2 LQKENI. The CDR3 runs to 16 residues. The CDR3 protein is CASSPLAGVGYNEQFF. The CDR3 DNA reads as TGTGCCAGCTCACCCCTAGCGGGAGTAGGTTATAATGAGCAGTTCTTC.

V and J are TRBV13 and TRBJ2-7; D is uncertain. V lost 5 bases, J lost 0 bases, and 5 bases lay in between. Germline V gene lookup returns CDR1 PRHDT and CDR2 FYEKMQ (reference sequence). The CDR3 consists of 12 residues. Here the CDR3 DNA reads TGTGCCAGCAGCCCCGGCTCCTACGAGCAGTACTTC. This translates into CASSPGSYEQYF.

J is TRBJ1-1 and V is TRBV4-3, with 11 bases matching TRBD1. V was clipped by 0 bases and J by 4 bases; unmatched bases: 4. Germline loops: CDR1 LGHNA, CDR2 YSLEER. The CDR3 runs to 16 residues. This CDR3 reads CASSQDHGTGGTEAFF. The CDR3 nucleotides read TGCGCCAGCAGCCAAGATCACGGGACAGGGGGCACTGAAGCTTTCTTT.

The genes are TRBV6-5 and TRBJ1-1, with D hard to call. CDR1 is MNHEY, CDR2 SVGAGI, per germline. CDR3 length: 15 residues. V gave up 2 bases and J gave up 3 bases, with 13 bases separating them. CDR3 loop: CASSYPGSSDTEAFF. As DNA, the CDR3 is TGTGCCAGCAGTTACCCAGGATCCTCGGACACTGAAGCTTTCTTT.

The chain carries TRBV6-5 and TRBJ2-7, with 9 bases identical to TRBD2. V lost 6 bases, J lost 5 bases, and 11 bases stayed unmatched. CDR1 and CDR2 (germline): MNHEY, SVGAGI. This CDR3 spans 15 amino acids. The chain's CDR3 is CASRSRGTSFHEQYF. CDR3 DNA sequence: TGTGCCAGCAGGTCCCGCGGGACTAGCTTCCACGAGCAGTACTTC.

The V and J genes are TRBV4-2 and TRBJ2-1; D might be TRBD2 (6 bases). CDR1 and CDR2 (germline): LGHNA, YNFKEQ. CDR3 length: 15 residues. V was shortened by 5 bases and J by 4 bases, with 15 bases between the two germline ends. The CDR3 DNA sequence: TGTGCCAGCAGCTTAACGGGGGACTCTTACAATGAGCAGTTCTTC. This translates into CASSLTGDSYNEQFF.

The V call is TRBV11-3, the J call TRBJ2-6; the D gene is possibly TRBD2 (6 bases). The CDR3 sequence is 15 residues long. Trimming left V 3 bases short and J 0 bases short, with 6 bases between. CDR1 is SGHNT and CDR2 is YENEEA in the germline V gene. This chain's CDR3 is CASSFGSSGANVLTF. CDR3 nucleotide sequence: TGTGCCAGCAGCTTCGGGAGCTCTGGGGCCAACGTCCTGACTTTC.

This chain connects TRBV5-5 to TRBJ2-5; perhaps TRBD2 as D (5 bases). This CDR3 is built from 13 residues. Trimming took off 2 bases at V and 5 bases at J, with 10 bases between the two ends. Germline CDR1 and CDR2: SGHKS and YYEKEE (reference sequence). The CDR3 reads CASSLGPGETQYF. In DNA form, the CDR3 reads TGTGCCAGCAGCTTAGGACCGGGGGAGACCCAGTACTTC.

V gene TRBV5-1 combines with J gene TRBJ1-1, with 9 bases that match TRBD1. V dropped 1 base and J dropped 1; count of bases not matched to a gene: 2. Germline CDR1 and CDR2: SGHRS and YFSETQ. CDR3 length: 15 amino acids. DNA for the CDR3: TGCGCCAGCAGCTTGCAACAGGGGGCGAACACTGAAGCTTTCTTT. Translation gives CASSLQQGANTEAFF. Supplemented by reference TRBV5-1 and TRBJ1-1, the full variable domain reads KAGVTQTPRYLIKTRGQQVTLSCSPISGHRSVSWYQQTPGQGLQFLFEYFSETQRNKGNFPGRFSGRQFSNSRSEMNVSTLELGDSALYLCASSLQQGANTEAFFGQGTRLTVV.

This rearrangement joins TRBV6-1 to TRBJ1-1, with D perhaps matching TRBD1 (5 bases). From germline, CDR1 is MNHNS and CDR2 SASEGT. The ends were cut back, 3 bases at V and 7 bases at J, with 21 bases in the middle. The CDR3 is made up of 16 amino acids. The CDR3, as DNA: TGTGCCAGCAGTGAGAGGATGACACCGGGGGACGATGAAGCTTTCTTT. As protein: CASSERMTPGDDEAFF.

In nucleotides, the CDR3 is TGTGCCAGCAGCCCCGGGGAAAGGGGAAACACCATATATTTT. Amino acid sequence: CASSPGERGNTIYF. The chain combines TRBV9 with TRBJ1-3, with D unclear. The CDR3 consists of 14 residues. V was trimmed by 4 bases and J by 4 bases, leaving 12 bases between them. Germline V gene data show CDR1 as SGDLS and CDR2 as YYNGEE.

The chain carries TRBV2 and TRBJ2-1; D might be TRBD2 (6 bases). Trimming left V 7 bases short and J 7 bases short, with 20 bases between. Per germline, CDR1 SNHLY and CDR2 FYNNEI. The CDR3 runs 15 residues. The CDR3 coding sequence is TGTGCCAGCAAGACCGGGACTCTCAGTGGGAATGAGCAGTTCTTC. It codes for CASKTGTLSGNEQFF.

V and J are TRBV5-1 and TRBJ2-7, with 14 bases matching TRBD2. Germline V gives CDR1 SGHRS, CDR2 YFSETQ. There are 16 residues in the CDR3. Unmatched junction bases numbered 5, after V lost 0 bases and J lost 6 bases. CDR3 DNA: TGCGCCAGCAGCTTGGCCGGGACTAGCGGGAGAAGCGAGCAGTACTTC. This codes for CASSLAGTSGRSEQYF.

The V gene is TRBV5-1, the J gene TRBJ2-5; no definite D call. Judging by the DNA end, TRBJ2-7 fits better; the J call may be wrong. Germline V gene data show CDR1 as SGHRS and CDR2 as YFSETQ. CDR3 length equals 14 residues. The CDR3 DNA reads as TGCGCCAGCAGCTTGGATCCGCGCTCCTACGAGCAGTACTTC. Its translation is CASSLDPRSYEQYF.

To note about this clone: A junction boundary mismatches the germline segment, possibly from a read error. The V and J genes are TRBV30 and TRBJ2-3; the D gene is possibly TRBD2 (5 bases). Germline V CDR1 and CDR2: GTSNPN, SVGIG (reference sequence). CDR3 length equals 11 residues. The DNA for the CDR3 is TGTGCCTGGAGCCTAGGACTGGCTGTAGGTTTT. Translation gives CAWSLGLAVGF.

The V call is TRBV18, the J call TRBJ2-2, with a weak D call TRBD2 (5 bases). The CDR3 is 14 residues long. Trimming left V 3 bases short and J 4 bases short, with 9 bases between. CDR1 and CDR2 (germline): KGHSH, LQKENI. Written as DNA, the CDR3 is TGTGCCAGCTCACCGGGAGAGGCCACCGGGGAGCTGTTTTTT. This sequence encodes CASSPGEATGELFF.

V and J are TRBV12-5 and TRBJ2-2, with TRBD2 matching 8 bases. With 4 bases clipped from V and 5 bases from J, the junction kept 15 bases outside the gene matches. CDR1 is LGHNT, CDR2 FRNRAP, per germline. The CDR3 is made up of 18 amino acids. DNA for the CDR3: TGTGCTAGTGGTTCGGGATGGAGCGGGGGCGCGGGGACCGGGGAGCTGTTTTTT. Amino acid sequence: CASGSGWSGGAGTGELFF.

The V gene is TRBV7-2, the J gene TRBJ2-7, with D possibly matching TRBD2 (6 bases). This CDR3 spans 15 amino acids. V lost 0 bases and J lost 0, with 9 bases in between. Germline V gene data show CDR1 as SGHTA and CDR2 as FQGNSA. The CDR3 region is CASSLAAGSSYEQYF. The DNA for the CDR3 is TGTGCCAGCAGCTTAGCGGCGGGATCCTCCTACGAGCAGTACTTC.